This TCR beta chain appears in the sequencing data of a study of graft-versus-host responses after intestinal transplantation. The wider study: All recipients were transplanted with multivisceral, liver-intestinal, or isolated intestinal grafts. Recipients uniformly received anti-thymocyte globulin induction, followed by tacrolimus and steroids for around 3 years.

A remark on this clone: Its specificity is not known.

Only in-frame clones appear in the TCRdb table, and some are missing; sequencing was by immunoSEQ multiplex PCR. The data show approximately 15,000 clones, 75% to 90% seen once. Study-level findings and limits: Recipient marrow contained GvH clones, some of which appeared first in ileum or blood.

Trimming removed 0 bases at V and 2 bases at J, with 6 bases between. The CDR3 totals 15 residues. Germline CDR1 and CDR2: SGDLS and YYNGEE. Specimen: PBMCs, collected roughly 110 days after intestinal transplant. The chain combines TRBV9 with TRBJ2-6; D remains unclear. This TCR was recovered from a human patient who received an intestinal transplant, so some T cells may come from the graft donor. CDR3 amino acids: CASSVDLPGANVLTF. The CDR3 region has the DNA TGTGCCAGCAGCGTAGACCTACCTGGGGCCAACGTCCTGACTTTC.